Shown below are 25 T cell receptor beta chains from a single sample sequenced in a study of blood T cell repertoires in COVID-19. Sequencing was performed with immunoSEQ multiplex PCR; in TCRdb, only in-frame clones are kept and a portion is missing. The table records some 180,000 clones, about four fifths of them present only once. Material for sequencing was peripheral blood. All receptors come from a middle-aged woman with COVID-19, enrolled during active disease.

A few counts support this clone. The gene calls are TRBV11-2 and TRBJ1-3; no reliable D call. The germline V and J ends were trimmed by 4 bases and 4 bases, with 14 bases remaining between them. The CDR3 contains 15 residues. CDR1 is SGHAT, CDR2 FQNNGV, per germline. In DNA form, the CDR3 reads TGTGCCAGCAGCTCGGCCGGGAGAGCAGGAAACACCATATATTTT. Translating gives CASSSAGRAGNTIYF.

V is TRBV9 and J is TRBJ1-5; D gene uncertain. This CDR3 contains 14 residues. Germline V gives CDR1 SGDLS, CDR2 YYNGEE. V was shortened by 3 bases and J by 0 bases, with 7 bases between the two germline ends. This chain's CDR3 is CASSATTSNQPQHF. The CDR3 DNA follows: TGTGCCAGCAGCGCGACTACTAGCAATCAGCCCCAGCATTTT.

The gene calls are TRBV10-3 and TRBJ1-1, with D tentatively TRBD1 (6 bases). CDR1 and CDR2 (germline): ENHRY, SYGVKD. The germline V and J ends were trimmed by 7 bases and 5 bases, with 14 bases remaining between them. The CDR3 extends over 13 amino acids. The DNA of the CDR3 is TGTGCCATCACCAGAGAACAGGGTACTGAAGCTTTCTTT. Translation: CAITREQGTEAFF.

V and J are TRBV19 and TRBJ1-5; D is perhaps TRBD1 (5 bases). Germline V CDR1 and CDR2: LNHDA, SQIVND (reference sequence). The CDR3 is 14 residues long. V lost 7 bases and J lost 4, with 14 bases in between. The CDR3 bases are TGTGCCAGTACAGCCCGCCGACAGAATCAGCCCCAGCATTTT. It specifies CASTARRQNQPQHF.

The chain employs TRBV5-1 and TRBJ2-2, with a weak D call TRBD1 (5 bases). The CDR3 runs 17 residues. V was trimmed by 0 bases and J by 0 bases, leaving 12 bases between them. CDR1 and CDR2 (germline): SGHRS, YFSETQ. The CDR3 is CASSLAQGRTNTGELFF. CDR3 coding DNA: TGCGCCAGCAGCTTGGCCCAGGGTAGGACGAACACCGGGGAGCTGTTTTTT. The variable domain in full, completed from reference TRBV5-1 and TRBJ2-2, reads KAGVTQTPRYLIKTRGQQVTLSCSPISGHRSVSWYQQTPGQGLQFLFEYFSETQRNKGNFPGRFSGRQFSNSRSEMNVSTLELGDSALYLCASSLAQGRTNTGELFFGEGSRLTVL.

CDR3 region: CASMGQSGETQYF. The CDR3 DNA sequence: TGCGCCAGCATGGGACAGTCGGGCGAGACCCAGTACTTC. The chain carries TRBV4-1 and TRBJ2-5, with TRBD1 identical over 7 bases. Germline CDR1 is MGHRA and CDR2 is YSYEKL. CDR3 length equals 13 residues. Unmatched junction bases numbered 7, after V lost 7 bases and J lost 5 bases.

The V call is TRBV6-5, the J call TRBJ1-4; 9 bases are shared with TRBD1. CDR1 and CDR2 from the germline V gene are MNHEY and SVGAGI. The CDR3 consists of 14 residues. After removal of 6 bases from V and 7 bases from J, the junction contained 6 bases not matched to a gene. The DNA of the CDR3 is TGTGCCAGCAGAAAACAGGGGGCGCCTGAAAAACTGTTTTTT. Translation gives CASRKQGAPEKLFF.

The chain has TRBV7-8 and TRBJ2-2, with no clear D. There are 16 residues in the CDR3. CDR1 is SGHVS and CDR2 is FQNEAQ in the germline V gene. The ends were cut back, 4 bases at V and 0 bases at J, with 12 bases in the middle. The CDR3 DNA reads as TGTGCCAGCAGCTCCGGGTCCCGTCCGAACACCGGGGAGCTGTTTTTT. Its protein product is CASSSGSRPNTGELFF. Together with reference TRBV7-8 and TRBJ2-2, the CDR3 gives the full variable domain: GAGVSQSPRYKVAKRGQDVALRCDPISGHVSLFWYQQALGQGPEFLTYFQNEAQLDKSGLPSDRFFAERPEGSVSTLKIQRTQQEDSAVYLCASSSGSRPNTGELFFGEGSRLTVL.

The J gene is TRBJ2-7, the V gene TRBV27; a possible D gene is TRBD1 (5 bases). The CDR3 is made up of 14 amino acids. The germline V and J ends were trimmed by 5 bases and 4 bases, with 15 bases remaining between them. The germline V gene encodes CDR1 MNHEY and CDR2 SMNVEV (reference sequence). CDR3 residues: CASSHNGRAYEQYF. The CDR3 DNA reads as TGTGCCAGCAGTCATAACGGCAGGGCGTACGAGCAGTACTTC.

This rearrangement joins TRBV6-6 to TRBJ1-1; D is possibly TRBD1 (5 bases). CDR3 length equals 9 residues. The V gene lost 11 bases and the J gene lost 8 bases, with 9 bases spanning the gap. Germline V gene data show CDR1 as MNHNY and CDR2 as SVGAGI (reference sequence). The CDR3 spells CAAGTEAFF. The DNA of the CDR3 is TGTGCCGCGGGGACCGAAGCTTTCTTT.

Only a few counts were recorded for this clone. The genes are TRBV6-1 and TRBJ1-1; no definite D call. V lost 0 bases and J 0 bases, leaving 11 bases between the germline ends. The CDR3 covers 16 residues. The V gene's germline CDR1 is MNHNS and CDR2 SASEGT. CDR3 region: CASSEAGVGVNTEAFF. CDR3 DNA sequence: TGTGCCAGCAGTGAAGCGGGTGTCGGGGTGAACACTGAAGCTTTCTTT.

The CDR3 DNA reads TGTGCCACCAGTGATCCAAGGACTAGCGCCTACGAGCAGTACTTC. Protein product: CATSDPRTSAYEQYF. The V call is TRBV24-1, the J call TRBJ2-7; 9 bases are shared with TRBD2. V shed 3 bases and J 2 bases; nucleotides not matched to a gene: 4. The CDR3 is 15 residues long. Germline V gives CDR1 KGHDR, CDR2 SFDVKD.

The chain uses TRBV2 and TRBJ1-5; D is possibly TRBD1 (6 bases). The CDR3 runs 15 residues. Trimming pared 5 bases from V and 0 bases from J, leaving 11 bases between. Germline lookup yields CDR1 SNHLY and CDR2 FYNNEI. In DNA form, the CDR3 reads TGTGCCAGCAGTTTCGACAGGCTTAGCAATCAGCCCCAGCATTTT. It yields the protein CASSFDRLSNQPQHF.

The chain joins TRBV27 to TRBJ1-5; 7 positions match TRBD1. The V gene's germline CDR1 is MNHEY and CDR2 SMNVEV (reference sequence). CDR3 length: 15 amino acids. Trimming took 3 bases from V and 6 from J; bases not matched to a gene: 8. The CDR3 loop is CASSLRQGGTQPQHF. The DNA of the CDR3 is TGTGCCAGCAGTTTGAGACAGGGCGGGACTCAGCCCCAGCATTTT.

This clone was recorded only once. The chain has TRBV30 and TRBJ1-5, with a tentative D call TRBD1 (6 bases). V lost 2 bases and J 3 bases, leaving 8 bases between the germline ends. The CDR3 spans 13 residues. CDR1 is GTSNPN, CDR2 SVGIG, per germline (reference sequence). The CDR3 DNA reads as TGTGCCTGGAGTAGGGACATCAATCAGCCCCAGCATTTT. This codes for CAWSRDINQPQHF.

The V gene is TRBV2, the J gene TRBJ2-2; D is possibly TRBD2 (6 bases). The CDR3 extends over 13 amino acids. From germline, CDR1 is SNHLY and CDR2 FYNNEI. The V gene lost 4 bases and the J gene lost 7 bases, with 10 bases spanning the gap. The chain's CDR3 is CASSGLVGGELFF. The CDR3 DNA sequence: TGTGCCAGCAGTGGACTAGTTGGCGGGGAGCTGTTTTTT. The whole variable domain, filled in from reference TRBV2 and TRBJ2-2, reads EPEVTQTPSHQVTQMGQEVILRCVPISNHLYFYWYRQILGQKVEFLVSFYNNEISEKSEIFDDQFSVERPDGSNFTLKIRSTKLEDSAMYFCASSGLVGGELFFGEGSRLTVL.

As DNA, the CDR3 is TGTGCCAGCAGTGTCACGATGGAGGGACGGCAGTACTTC. Translation: CASSVTMEGRQYF. The V call is TRBV28, the J call TRBJ2-7, with D perhaps matching TRBD2 (6 bases). In germline, CDR1 is MDHEN, CDR2 SYDVKM. The CDR3 has 13 residues. Between the trimmed V and J ends, which lost 5 bases and 9 bases, there was a span of 17 bases.

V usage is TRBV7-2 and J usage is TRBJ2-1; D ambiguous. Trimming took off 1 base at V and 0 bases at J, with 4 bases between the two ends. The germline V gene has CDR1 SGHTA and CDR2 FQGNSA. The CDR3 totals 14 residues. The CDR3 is CASSLGSSYNEQFF. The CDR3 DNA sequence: TGTGCCAGCAGCTTAGGGAGCTCCTACAATGAGCAGTTCTTC.

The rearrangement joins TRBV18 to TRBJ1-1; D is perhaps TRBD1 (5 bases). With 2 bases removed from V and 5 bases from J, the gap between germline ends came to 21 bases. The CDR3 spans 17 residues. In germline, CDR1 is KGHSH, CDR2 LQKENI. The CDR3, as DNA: TGTGCCAGCTCACCAAGGGCAGGGCAGGTTGTTTTGACTGAAGCTTTCTTT. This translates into CASSPRAGQVVLTEAFF.

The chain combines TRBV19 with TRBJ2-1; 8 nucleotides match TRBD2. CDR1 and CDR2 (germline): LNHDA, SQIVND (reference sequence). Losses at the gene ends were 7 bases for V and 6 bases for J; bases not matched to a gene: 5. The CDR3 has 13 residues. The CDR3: CASTRGGSNEQFF. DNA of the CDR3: TGTGCCAGTACCCGGGGGGGGTCCAATGAGCAGTTCTTC. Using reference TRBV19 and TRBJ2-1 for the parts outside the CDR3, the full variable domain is DGGITQSPKYLFRKEGQNVTLSCEQNLNHDAMYWYRQDPGQGLRLIYYSQIVNDFQKGDIAEGYSVSREKKESFPLTVTSAQKNPTAFYLCASTRGGSNEQFFGPGTRLTVL.

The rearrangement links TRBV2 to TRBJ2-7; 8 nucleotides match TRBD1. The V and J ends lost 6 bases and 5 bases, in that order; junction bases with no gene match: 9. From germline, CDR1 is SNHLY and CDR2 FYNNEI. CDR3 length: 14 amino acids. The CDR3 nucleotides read TGTGCCAGCAGGGGGACAGGAAGTCCGGACGAGCAGTACGTC. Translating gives CASRGTGSPDEQYV.

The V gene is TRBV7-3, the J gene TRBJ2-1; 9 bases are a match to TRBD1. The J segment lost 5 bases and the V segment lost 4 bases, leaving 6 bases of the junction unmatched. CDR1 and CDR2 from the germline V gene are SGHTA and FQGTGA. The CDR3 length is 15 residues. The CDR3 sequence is CASSSGQGLNNEQFF. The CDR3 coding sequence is TGTGCCAGCAGCTCGGGACAGGGCCTAAACAATGAGCAGTTCTTC.

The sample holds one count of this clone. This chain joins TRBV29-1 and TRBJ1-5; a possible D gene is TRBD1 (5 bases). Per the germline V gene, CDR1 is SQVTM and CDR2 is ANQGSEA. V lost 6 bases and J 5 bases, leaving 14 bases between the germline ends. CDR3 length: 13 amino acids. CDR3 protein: CSVSSGSYQPQHF. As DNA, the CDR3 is TGCAGCGTATCGTCAGGGTCCTATCAGCCCCAGCATTTT.

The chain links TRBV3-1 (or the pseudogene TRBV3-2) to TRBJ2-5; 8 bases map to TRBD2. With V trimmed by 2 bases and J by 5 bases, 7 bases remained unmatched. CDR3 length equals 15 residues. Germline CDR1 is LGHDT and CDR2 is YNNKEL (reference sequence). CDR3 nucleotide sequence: TGTGCCAGCAGCCAAAGGACGGCTAGCGGGGAGACCCAGTACTTC. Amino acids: CASSQRTASGETQYF.

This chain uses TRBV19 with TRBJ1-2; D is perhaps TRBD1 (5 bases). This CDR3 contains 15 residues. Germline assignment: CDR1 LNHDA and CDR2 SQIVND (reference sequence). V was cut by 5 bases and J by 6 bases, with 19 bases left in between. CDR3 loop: CASSYNVGAAHGYTF. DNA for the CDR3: TGTGCCAGTAGTTATAATGTTGGGGCAGCCCATGGCTACACCTTC.